This passage covers 17 T cell receptor beta chains from one sample sequenced in a study of shared clonotypes between healthy human individuals (TCRdb year 2020). The method was the immunoSEQ multiplex PCR assay. In its TCRdb copy, this immuneACCESS table keeps in-frame sequences only and misses some clones. Where compared with another copy, unresolved V genes explain less than half of these, and the others have no known cause. This sample is represented by just over 2,000,000 clones; approximately 94% of them were singletons. Clones ranked in the top ten supply around 1.1% of the sample. For the CD8 naive samples, CD45RO-negative cells were positively selected for CCR7, yielding a CD45RA+CCR7+ population from which TemRA cells were excluded. The sample comprised naive CD8+ T cells sorted from blood. The cell subset or site label of this sample denotes: CD45RA+CCR7+. Receptors were obtained from a man aged 18 to 30 in good health.

The J gene is TRBJ2-7, the V gene TRBV30, with TRBD2 as a possible D gene (6 bases). CDR1 is GTSNPN, CDR2 SVGIG, per germline (reference sequence). Trimming left V 7 bases short and J 1 base short, with 17 bases between. The CDR3 totals 14 residues. CDR3 loop: CALVRPGESYEQYF. The DNA for the CDR3 is TGTGCCTTAGTAAGACCGGGGGAATCCTACGAGCAGTACTTC.

Turning to this clone: The sample holds other DNA sequences that translate to the same CDR3. The chain combines TRBV11-2 with TRBJ2-2; possible D gene TRBD2, 5 bases. The V gene's germline CDR1 is SGHAT and CDR2 FQNNGV. V dropped 3 bases and J dropped 6 bases, with 11 bases sitting between them. CDR3 length: 14 amino acids. The CDR3 coding sequence is TGTGCCAGCAGCTTGGTCACGGGGTCCGGGGAGCTGTTTTTT. Amino acids: CASSLVTGSGELFF.

The chain links TRBV4-1 to TRBJ2-7; D might be TRBD1 (5 bases). The germline V and J ends were trimmed by 4 bases and 0 bases, with 10 bases remaining between them. Germline loops: CDR1 MGHRA, CDR2 YSYEKL. The CDR3 contains 14 residues. CDR3 nucleotides: TGCGCCAGCAGCCCTCAGGGTTTCTCCTACGAGCAGTACTTC. The encoded protein is CASSPQGFSYEQYF.

The CDR3 coding sequence is TGTGCCAGCAGCGTAGAGGAGGGCGGGGGGGCCCCAGATACGCAGTATTTT. Translation gives CASSVEEGGGAPDTQYF. This rearrangement joins TRBV9 to TRBJ2-3; 9 positions match TRBD2. The CDR3 is 17 amino acids. Germline V gene sequence: CDR1 SGDLS, CDR2 YYNGEE. The V gene end was trimmed by 0 bases and the J gene end by 4 bases; junction bases not matched to a gene: 9.

The rearrangement joins TRBV28 to TRBJ1-2; no firm D call. CDR3 length: 15 residues. Trimming cost V 3 bases and J 4 bases, with 15 bases left between them. Germline V CDR1 and CDR2: MDHEN, SYDVKM. CDR3 loop: CASSLRGPLAYGYTF. CDR3 DNA sequence: TGTGCCAGCAGTTTGCGAGGGCCTTTAGCCTATGGCTACACCTTC.

Comment on this clone: The sample contains more than one DNA sequence encoding this CDR3. The gene calls are TRBV6-5 and TRBJ2-5, with no clear D. The CDR3 contains 14 residues. The V gene lost 3 bases and the J gene lost 1 base, with 9 bases spanning the gap. Germline V gives CDR1 MNHEY, CDR2 SVGAGI. In DNA form, the CDR3 reads TGTGCCAGCAGTTATACGGGCAGCCAAGAGACCCAGTACTTC. This encodes CASSYTGSQETQYF.

V is TRBV7-2 and J is TRBJ2-7, with D tentatively TRBD2 (6 bases). CDR1 SGHTA and CDR2 FQGNSA come from the germline V gene. The germline V and J ends were trimmed by 5 bases and 2 bases, with 13 bases remaining between them. This CDR3 is 14 amino acids long. Written as DNA, the CDR3 is TGTGCCAGCAGCGCATACGGGGGAGCCTACGAGCAGTACTTC. This codes for CASSAYGGAYEQYF. Supplemented by reference TRBV7-2 and TRBJ2-7, the full variable domain reads GAGVSQSPSNKVTEKGKDVELRCDPISGHTALYWYRQSLGQGLEFLIYFQGNSAPDKSGLPSDRFSAERTGGSVSTLTIQRTQQEDSAVYLCASSAYGGAYEQYFGPGTRLTVT.

V gene TRBV6-5 combines with J gene TRBJ1-5; 7 nucleotides align to TRBD1. V shed 6 bases, J shed 1 base, and the junction held 6 bases outside the gene matches. This CDR3 contains 15 residues. From germline, CDR1 is MNHEY and CDR2 SVGAGI. CDR3: CASSPWDRSNQPQHF. The CDR3 region has the DNA TGTGCCAGCAGCCCCTGGGACAGAAGCAATCAGCCCCAGCATTTT.

This clone has a single count. The chain joins TRBV6-1 to TRBJ1-2; D is undetermined. The V gene's germline CDR1 is MNHNS and CDR2 SASEGT. V was clipped by 1 base and J by 5 bases, with 8 bases between them. The CDR3 consists of 13 residues. CDR3 in amino acids: CASSEVPGYGYTF. CDR3 coding DNA: TGTGCCAGCAGTGAAGTGCCGGGGTATGGCTACACCTTC.

This rearrangement joins TRBV6-5 to TRBJ1-6; D perhaps matches TRBD1 (6 bases). Germline lookup yields CDR1 MNHEY and CDR2 SVGAGI. V lost 7 bases and J 13 bases, leaving 11 bases between the germline ends. The length of the CDR3 is 11 residues. For the CDR3, the DNA is TGTGCCAGCACCCAAGGGGGGCCCCTCCACTTT. This translates into CASTQGGPLHF.

The rearrangement joins TRBV27 to TRBJ1-5; D remains unclear. V was shortened by 6 bases and J by 2 bases, with 11 bases between the two germline ends. The CDR3 runs 14 residues. The V gene's germline CDR1 is MNHEY and CDR2 SMNVEV (reference sequence). The CDR3 loop is CASSTLGGNQPQHF. The CDR3 nucleotides read TGTGCCAGCAGCACCCTTGGGGGCAATCAGCCCCAGCATTTT.

The chain uses TRBV30 and TRBJ1-2, with 8 bases identical to TRBD1. Unmatched junction bases numbered 5, after V lost 5 bases and J lost 0 bases. CDR3 length: 14 amino acids. CDR1 GTSNPN and CDR2 SVGIG come from the germline V gene (reference sequence). CDR3 amino acids: CAWDRGPSNYGYTF. The CDR3 DNA reads TGTGCCTGGGACAGGGGTCCCTCTAACTATGGCTACACCTTC. Based on the CDR3 plus reference TRBV30 and TRBJ1-2, the full variable domain is SQTIHQWPATLVQPVGSPLSLECTVEGTSNPNLYWYRQAAGRGLQLLFYSVGIGQISSEVPQNLSASRPQDRQFILSSKKLLLSDSGFYLCAWDRGPSNYGYTFGSGTRLTVV.

V is TRBV27 and J is TRBJ2-5, with D uncertain. The germline V gene has CDR1 MNHEY and CDR2 SMNVEV (reference sequence). The CDR3 sequence is 16 residues long. V was trimmed by 5 bases and J by 2 bases, leaving 18 bases between them. CDR3 amino acids: CASSPLLVVGQETQYF. The CDR3, as DNA: TGTGCCAGCAGTCCCCTCTTGGTAGTAGGGCAAGAGACCCAGTACTTC.

The chain links TRBV5-1 to TRBJ1-1; D uncertain. Trimming pared 4 bases from V and 0 bases from J, leaving 16 bases between. The CDR3 consists of 16 residues. The germline CDR1 and CDR2 sequences are SGHRS and YFSETQ. As DNA, the CDR3 is TGCGCCAGCAGCGATGTTCTCCTAGACATGAACACTGAAGCTTTCTTT. Amino acid sequence: CASSDVLLDMNTEAFF.

Worth noting for this clone: This sample also contains other DNA sequences that code for the same CDR3. The chain couples TRBV13 to TRBJ2-3; the D gene is possibly TRBD2 (5 bases). The CDR3 is 13 amino acids. Germline assignment: CDR1 PRHDT and CDR2 FYEKMQ (reference sequence). Between the trimmed V and J ends, which lost 3 bases and 4 bases, there was a span of 8 bases. The CDR3 reads CASSLSGADTQYF. In DNA form, the CDR3 reads TGTGCCAGCAGCTTGAGCGGTGCAGATACGCAGTATTTT. Full variable domain (missing parts from reference TRBV13 and TRBJ2-3): AAGVIQSPRHLIKEKRETATLKCYPIPRHDTVYWYQQGPGQDPQFLISFYEKMQSDKGSIPDRFSAQQFSDYHSELNMSSLELGDSALYFCASSLSGADTQYFGPGTRLTVL.

V is TRBV4-3 and J is TRBJ2-5, with a possible D match to TRBD2 (6 bases). V lost 0 bases and J 4 bases, leaving 15 bases between the germline ends. Germline loops: CDR1 LGHNA, CDR2 YSLEER. The CDR3 consists of 16 residues. For the CDR3, the DNA is TGCGCCAGCAGCCAAGATCTGTTCGGAGGGGTAGAGACCCAGTACTTC. Translating gives CASSQDLFGGVETQYF.

This sequence joins TRBV7-9 and TRBJ2-5; D call uncertain. Germline CDR1 SEHNR, CDR2 FQNEAQ (reference sequence). Trimming left V 4 bases short and J 0 bases short, with 6 bases between. CDR3 length: 13 amino acids. CDR3 DNA sequence: TGTGCCAGCAGCTCCTGGGACCAAGAGACCCAGTACTTC. Translating it yields CASSSWDQETQYF. Filled out from reference TRBV7-9 and TRBJ2-5, the complete variable domain reads DTGVSQNPRHKITKRGQNVTFRCDPISEHNRLYWYRQTLGQGPEFLTYFQNEAQLEKSRLLSDRFSAERPKGSFSTLEIQRTEQGDSAMYLCASSSWDQETQYFGPGTRLLVL.